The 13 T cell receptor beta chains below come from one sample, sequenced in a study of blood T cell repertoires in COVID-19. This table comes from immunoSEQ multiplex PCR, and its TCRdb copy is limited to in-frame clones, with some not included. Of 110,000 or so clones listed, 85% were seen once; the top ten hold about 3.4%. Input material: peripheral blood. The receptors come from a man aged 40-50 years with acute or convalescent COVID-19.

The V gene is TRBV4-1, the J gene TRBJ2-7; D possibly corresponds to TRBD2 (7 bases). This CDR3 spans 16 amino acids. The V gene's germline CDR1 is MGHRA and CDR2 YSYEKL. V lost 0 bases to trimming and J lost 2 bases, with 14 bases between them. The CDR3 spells CASSQDVRGLPYEQYF. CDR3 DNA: TGCGCCAGCAGCCAAGATGTGCGGGGGCTACCCTACGAGCAGTACTTC.

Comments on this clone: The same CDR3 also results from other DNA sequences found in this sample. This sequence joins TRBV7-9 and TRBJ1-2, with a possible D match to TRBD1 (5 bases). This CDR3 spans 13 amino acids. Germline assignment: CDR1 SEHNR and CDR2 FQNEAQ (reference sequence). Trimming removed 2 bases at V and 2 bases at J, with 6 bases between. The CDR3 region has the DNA TGTGCCAGCAGCTTACAGGGAAACTATGGCTACACCTTC. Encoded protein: CASSLQGNYGYTF.

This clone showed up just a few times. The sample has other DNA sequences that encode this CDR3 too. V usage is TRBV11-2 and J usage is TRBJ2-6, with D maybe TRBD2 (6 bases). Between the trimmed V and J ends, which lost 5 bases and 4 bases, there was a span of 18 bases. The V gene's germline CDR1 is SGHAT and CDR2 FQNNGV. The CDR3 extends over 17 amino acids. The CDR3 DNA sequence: TGTGCCAGCAGCCTCCTAGGTGGCGCGGGGGGGGCCAACGTCCTGACTTTC. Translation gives CASSLLGGAGGANVLTF.

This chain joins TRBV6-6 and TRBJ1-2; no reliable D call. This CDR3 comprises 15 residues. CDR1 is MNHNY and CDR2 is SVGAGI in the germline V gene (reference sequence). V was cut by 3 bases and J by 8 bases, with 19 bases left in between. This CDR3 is CASSYFAGTIYGYTF. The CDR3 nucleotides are TGTGCCAGCAGTTATTTCGCAGGAACGATATACGGCTACACCTTC.

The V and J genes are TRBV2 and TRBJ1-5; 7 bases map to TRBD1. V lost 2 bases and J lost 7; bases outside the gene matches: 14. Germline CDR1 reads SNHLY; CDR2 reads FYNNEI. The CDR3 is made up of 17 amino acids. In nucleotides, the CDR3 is TGTGCCAGCAGTGAAACCGTAACAGGGGTGAGGGAGCAGCCCCAGCATTTT. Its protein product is CASSETVTGVREQPQHF.

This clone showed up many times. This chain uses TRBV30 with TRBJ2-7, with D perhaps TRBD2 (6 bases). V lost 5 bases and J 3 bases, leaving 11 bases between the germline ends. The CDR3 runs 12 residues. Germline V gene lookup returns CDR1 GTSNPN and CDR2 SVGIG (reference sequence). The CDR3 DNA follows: TGTGCCTGGCGGGGGATAGGCTACGAGCAGTACTTC. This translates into CAWRGIGYEQYF.

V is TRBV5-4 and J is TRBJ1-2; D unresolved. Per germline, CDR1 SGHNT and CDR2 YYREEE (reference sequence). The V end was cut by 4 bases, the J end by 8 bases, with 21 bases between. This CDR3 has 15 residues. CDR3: CASSPYAGQEVGYTF. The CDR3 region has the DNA TGTGCCAGCAGCCCTTATGCGGGTCAGGAGGTGGGCTACACCTTC.

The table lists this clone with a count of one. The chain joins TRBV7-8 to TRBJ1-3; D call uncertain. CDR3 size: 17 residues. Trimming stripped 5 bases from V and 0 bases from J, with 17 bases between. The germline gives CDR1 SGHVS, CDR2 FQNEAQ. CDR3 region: CASSPGLGDYSGNTIYF. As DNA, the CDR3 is TGTGCCAGCAGCCCTGGACTGGGTGATTACTCTGGAAACACCATATATTTT. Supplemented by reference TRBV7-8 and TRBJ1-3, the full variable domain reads GAGVSQSPRYKVAKRGQDVALRCDPISGHVSLFWYQQALGQGPEFLTYFQNEAQLDKSGLPSDRFFAERPEGSVSTLKIQRTQQEDSAVYLCASSPGLGDYSGNTIYFGEGSWLTVV.

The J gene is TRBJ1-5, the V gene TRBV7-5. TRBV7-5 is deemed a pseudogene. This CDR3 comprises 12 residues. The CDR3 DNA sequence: TGTGCCAGAAGCTTAGGTATTCAGCCCCAGCATTTT. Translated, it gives CARSLGIQPQHF.

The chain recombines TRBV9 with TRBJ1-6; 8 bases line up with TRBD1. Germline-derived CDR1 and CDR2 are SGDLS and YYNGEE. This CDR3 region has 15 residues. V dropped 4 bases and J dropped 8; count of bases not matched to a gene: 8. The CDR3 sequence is CASSFAQGGDSPLHF. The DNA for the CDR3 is TGTGCCAGCAGCTTCGCACAGGGGGGGGATTCACCCCTCCACTTT. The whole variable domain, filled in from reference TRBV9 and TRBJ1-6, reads DSGVTQTPKHLITATGQRVTLRCSPRSGDLSVYWYQQSLDQGLQFLIQYYNGEERAKGNILERFSAQQFPDLHSELNLSSLELGDSALYFCASSFAQGGDSPLHFGNGTRLTVT.

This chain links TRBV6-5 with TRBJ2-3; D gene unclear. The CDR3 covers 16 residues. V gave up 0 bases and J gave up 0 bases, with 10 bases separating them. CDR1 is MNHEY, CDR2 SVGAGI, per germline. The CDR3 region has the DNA TGTGCCAGCAGTTACTCTCCAACTTCTAGCACAGATACGCAGTATTTT. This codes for CASSYSPTSSTDTQYF.

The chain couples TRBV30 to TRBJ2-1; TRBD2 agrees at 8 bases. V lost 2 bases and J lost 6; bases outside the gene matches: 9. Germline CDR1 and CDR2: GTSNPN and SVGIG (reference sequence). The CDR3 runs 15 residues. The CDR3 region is CAWSHGGARINEQFF. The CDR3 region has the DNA TGTGCCTGGAGTCACGGGGGGGCCAGGATCAATGAGCAGTTCTTC. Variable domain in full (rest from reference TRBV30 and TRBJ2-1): SQTIHQWPATLVQPVGSPLSLECTVEGTSNPNLYWYRQAAGRGLQLLFYSVGIGQISSEVPQNLSASRPQDRQFILSSKKLLLSDSGFYLCAWSHGGARINEQFFGPGTRLTVL.

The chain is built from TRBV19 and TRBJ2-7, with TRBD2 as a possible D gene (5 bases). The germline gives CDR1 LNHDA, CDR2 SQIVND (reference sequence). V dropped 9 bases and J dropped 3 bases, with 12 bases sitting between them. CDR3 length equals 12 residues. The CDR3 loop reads CASDSGNYEQYF. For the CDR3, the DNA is TGTGCCAGCGACTCGGGGAACTACGAGCAGTACTTC.